This T cell receptor beta chain derives from a study of T cell repertoires in cytomegalovirus infection. As for the study in general: Indications came from public TCR beta signatures; they pointed to CMV infection and to a matching HLA type. Study outcomes and limitations: What dominated the ex vivo response were HLA-C-restricted CMV-specific TCR beta clonotypes. Using cumulative public TCR beta family frequency, the authors identified those who carried CMV together with the relevant HLA.

Remarks on this clonotype: The antigen is not known.

TCRdb reanalysed the reads using MiXCR and keeps one entry per CDR3 protein. There are roughly 180,000 distinct CDR3 sequences in the sample; roughly 15% occur only once, and about 23% lies in the top ten. CDR3 length: 14 amino acids. The ends were cut back, 4 bases at V and 9 bases at J, with 15 bases in the middle. The germline CDR1 and CDR2 sequences are KGHDR and SFDVKD. This clonotype originated in a human donor in good health (CMV status not recorded). Some clones in this sample may be carry-over from other donors' samples. Sequences were obtained from CD8+ T cells from PBMCs. The chain uses TRBV24-1 and TRBJ2-1; D not certain. The CDR3 here is CATSDSWSLGEQFF. As DNA, the CDR3 is TGTGCCACCAGTGACTCTTGGTCATTAGGTGAGCAGTTCTTC.